The rows below give T cell receptor beta chains drawn from one sample of a study of CD8 T cells in ankylosing spondylitis. MiXCR, run by TCRdb on the 5' RACE reads, gives a single entry per CDR3 protein. The sample yields around 450,000 distinct CDR3 sequences, 26% seen once. Sequenced material: blood, either unsorted or a sorted T cell fraction (not recorded which). The source of these receptors is a male donor with ankylosing spondylitis. Each CDR3 is given with its conserved first and last residue. A D gene is named only where the DNA matches it firmly. Rows may omit the clone size; those that give it use once, few, many or a size class.

V gene	clone size	J gene	D gene	CDR3 DNA	CDR3 protein
TRBV5-1	-	TRBJ2-5	TRBD2	TGCGCCAGCAGCTTGGTTGCGGGAGATGGAGAAGAGACCCAGTACTTC	CASSLVAGDGEETQYF
TRBV19	-	TRBJ2-3	-	TGTGCCAGTAGCGTCAAAGTCTCCAGGGGTCGCACAGATACGCAGTATTTT	CASSVKVSRGRTDTQYF
TRBV13	few	TRBJ1-1	-	TGTGCCAGCAGCTTAGTGGGACGAGCCACTGAAGCTTTCTTT	CASSLVGRATEAFF
TRBV4-2	few	TRBJ1-5	-	TGTGCCAGCAGCCCCAGCGGAAGAGATCAGCCCCAGCATTTT	CASSPSGRDQPQHF
TRBV9	few	TRBJ2-1	-	TGTGCCAGCAGCCCACGGTTGGTCAATGAGCAGTTCTTC	CASSPRLVNEQFF
TRBV7-2	once	TRBJ1-5	-	TGTGCCAGCAGCCTGCGGGGGGTCGGGCAGCCCCAGCATTTT	CASSLRGVGQPQHF
TRBV24-1	many	TRBJ2-1	TRBD2	TGTGCCACCAGTGATTACCGGCTGGGAGGGGTTCAGGACAATGAGCAGTTCTTC	CATSDYRLGGVQDNEQFF
TRBV4-1	-	TRBJ1-2	-	TGCGCCAGCAGCCAAGACACATCCTTCTATGGCTACACCTTC	CASSQDTSFYGYTF
TRBV11-2	few	TRBJ2-1	TRBD2	TGTGCCAGCAGCTTAGAGGCGGGAGTGAACAATGAGCAGTTCTTC	CASSLEAGVNNEQFF
TRBV5-6	few	TRBJ2-3	-	TGTGCCAGCAGCTTAAGAGCGGGCTTGGGGACAGATACGCAGTATTTT	CASSLRAGLGTDTQYF
TRBV30	-	TRBJ1-4	-	TGTGCCTGGAGTGGTACGTGGAGGTATCCAACTAATGAAAAACTGTTTTTT	CAWSGTWRYPTNEKLFF
TRBV20-1	-	TRBJ1-1	-	TGCAGTGTCTCGGACAGCTTTGCTGAAGCTTTCTTT	CSVSDSFAEAFF
TRBV12-3/TRBV12-4	-	TRBJ2-4	-	TGTGCCAGCAGTTTAAGGCAGAGTAATCTAGCCAAAAACATTCAGTACTTC	CASSLRQSNLAKNIQYF
TRBV5-1	few	TRBJ1-1	-	TGCGCCAGCAGCTTAGGGGCGCCCACTGAAGCTTTCTTT	CASSLGAPTEAFF
TRBV6-1	-	TRBJ2-2	-	TGTGCCAGTTACCCGGCTGCCGGGGAGCTGTTTTTT	CASYPAAGELFF
TRBV7-2	-	TRBJ2-1	-	TGTGCCAGCAGCTTAGACCCGGGTCCCCCTGATGAGCAGTTCTTC	CASSLDPGPPDEQFF
TRBV11-1	-	TRBJ2-1	-	TGTGCCAGCAGCTTAGGCGTGGGAGTTCTCAATGAGCAGTTCTTC	CASSLGVGVLNEQFF